A selection of T cell receptor beta chains follows, all from one sample in a study of a mutant IDH1 vaccine in newly diagnosed glioma. Produced via immunoSEQ multiplex PCR; TCRdb's table is partial and in-frame only. The sample contains about 54,000 clones, roughly 80% of which appear only once. Sequencing was performed on PBMCs, taken from a glioma patient treated with radiotherapy, temozolomide or both. The receptors originated from a man aged 18 to 35 with glioma. Both conserved end residues are part of each CDR3. The order of the fields is clone size, D gene, J gene, V gene, CDR3 DNA, CDR3 protein. The D gene is left open where the match is weak. Not all rows give a size; the values are once, few, many and, for expanded clones, a class.

>-|TRBD1|TRBJ1-2|TRBV5-1
TGCGCCAGCAGCACAGGGACAGCAGACTATGGCTACACCTTC
CASSTGTADYGYTF
>once|TRBD2|TRBJ2-3|TRBV6-5
TGTGCCAGCCGTCCGTCTAGCGGGGGGCCAGATACGCAGTATTTT
CASRPSSGGPDTQYF
>-|TRBD1|TRBJ2-7|TRBV4-3
TGCGCCAGCAGCCGAGGGACAGGGGTAAGCGAGCAGTACTTC
CASSRGTGVSEQYF
>-|-|TRBJ1-5|TRBV10-3
TGTGCCATCAGTGACCAATTCACAGGGTCTTGTCAGCATTTT
CAISDQFTGSCQHF
>-|TRBD1|TRBJ1-1|TRBV30
TGTGCCTGGATACGCCCGATGACAGACAGGGGGCTCTGGAACACTGAAGCTTTCTTT
CAWIRPMTDRGLWNTEAFF
>-|-|TRBJ1-4|TRBV4-3
TGCGCCAGCAGCCAAGATCGGGGGCGGCTTAATGAAAAACTGTTTTTT
CASSQDRGRLNEKLFF
>-|-|TRBJ1-6|TRBV25-1
TGTGCCAGCAGTCCGGCAATCCATTCACCCCTCCACTTT
CASSPAIHSPLHF
>-|-|TRBJ1-5|TRBV18
TGTGCCAGCTCACTCACCGCTCAATCCCGCAATCAGCCCCAGCATTTT
CASSLTAQSRNQPQHF
>-|-|TRBJ1-5|TRBV27
TGTGCCAGCAGGGGCCTTTCGGGCAATCAGCCCCAGCATTTT
CASRGLSGNQPQHF
>-|-|TRBJ2-3|TRBV5-4
TGTGCCAGCAGCCCGGATAGTTTGAGCCGCACAGATACGCAGTATTTT
CASSPDSLSRTDTQYF
>-|-|TRBJ1-6|TRBV18
TGTGCCAGCTCACCCACCACCGATTCACCCCTCCACTTT
CASSPTTDSPLHF
>-|-|TRBJ2-7|TRBV5-6
TGTGCCAGCAGCTTGGGAGGTGTCTACGAGCAGTACTTC
CASSLGGVYEQYF
>-|TRBD2|TRBJ2-1|TRBV5-4
TGTGCCAGCAGCTTCGGGGCGGGAGTTGATGAGCAGTTCTTC
CASSFGAGVDEQFF
>-|-|TRBJ1-2|TRBV6-5
TGTGCCAGCAAAGGGGGGCAGAGGGATGGCTACACCTTC
CASKGGQRDGYTF
>-|-|TRBJ1-6|TRBV7-9
TGTGCCAGCAGCTTAGAGGGATCACCCCTCCACTTT
CASSLEGSPLHF
>-|TRBD1|TRBJ1-4|TRBV29-1
TGCAGCGCCGGGACAGGAAATAATGAAAAACTGTTTTTT
CSAGTGNNEKLFF
>-|TRBD1|TRBJ1-1|TRBV14
TGTGCCAGCAGCCAATATGGACAGGGGATTACTGAAGCTTTCTTT
CASSQYGQGITEAFF
>-|-|TRBJ1-2|TRBV11-2
TGTGCCAGCAGTTGGTCTACGGAGGTCTATGGCTACACCTTC
CASSWSTEVYGYTF
>-|TRBD1|TRBJ1-2|TRBV7-2
TGTGCCAGCAGCTTAGTGGGACAGGGACATGGCTACACCTTC
CASSLVGQGHGYTF
>-|-|TRBJ2-7|TRBV5-4
TGTGCCAGCAGCTTGGGTGGCAAAGACGGATTCTACGAGCAGTACTTC
CASSLGGKDGFYEQYF
>-|TRBD1|TRBJ1-1|TRBV4-3
TGCGCCAGCAGTCCTTTTACACAGGGGGGGACTGAAGCTTTCTTT
CASSPFTQGGTEAFF
>-|TRBD1|TRBJ1-2|TRBV6-5
TGTGCCAGCATCCCCCGGACAGGGGTCGACGGCTACACCTTC
CASIPRTGVDGYTF
>-|-|TRBJ2-4|TRBV5-4
TGTGCCAGCAGCTTGGCGGGGGCCAAAAACATTCAGTACTTC
CASSLAGAKNIQYF
>many|TRBD2|TRBJ2-7|TRBV29-1
TGCAGCGCGGGGGAGGGATTTGGCTACGAGCAGTACTTC
CSAGEGFGYEQYF
>-|-|TRBJ1-1|TRBV28
TGTGCCAGCCGCGGGGCGAACACTGAAGCTTTCTTT
CASRGANTEAFF
>once|-|TRBJ2-2|TRBV29-1
TGCAGCGTTGAAGATTGGGGGGAGTTGAACACCGGGGAGCTGTTTTTT
CSVEDWGELNTGELFF
>-|-|TRBJ1-1|TRBV27
TGTGCCAGCAGTCCTTACCTGACAGTACCTAACACTGAAGCTTTCTTT
CASSPYLTVPNTEAFF
>once|TRBD1|TRBJ2-2|TRBV7-8
TGTGCCAGCAGACGGGACAGATTGAACACCGGGGAGCTGTTTTTT
CASRRDRLNTGELFF
>few|-|TRBJ1-1|TRBV7-9
TGTGCCAGCAGCCGGGGGGAACTTGAAGCTTTCTTT
CASSRGELEAFF
>-|-|TRBJ2-3|TRBV18
TGTGCCAGCTCAACAGGGAAATCCGATACGCAGTATTTT
CASSTGKSDTQYF
>-|-|TRBJ1-1|TRBV6-1
TGTGCCACCACCCGGGGGGAGTTCACTGAAGCTTTCTTT
CATTRGEFTEAFF
>once|-|TRBJ1-1|TRBV5-1
TGCGCCAGCAGGCTTGGTCCAGTATCGAACACTGAAGCTTTCTTT
CASRLGPVSNTEAFF
>-|TRBD1|TRBJ1-2|TRBV30
TGTGCCTCAGAACAGGGGGCTTATGGCTACACCTTC
CASEQGAYGYTF
>-|TRBD1|TRBJ1-6|TRBV18
TGTGCCAGCTCCCTCGGACAGGTCAAGGGGAATTCACCCCTCCACTTT
CASSLGQVKGNSPLHF
>-|TRBD1|TRBJ1-2|TRBV18
TGTGCCAGCTCACCTACCGGGACAGGGGTCTATGGCTACACCTTC
CASSPTGTGVYGYTF
>-|-|TRBJ2-2|TRBV30
TGTGCCTGGAGTGAGGTCAACACCGGGGAGCTGTTTTTT
CAWSEVNTGELFF
>few|TRBD1|TRBJ1-2|TRBV5-6
TGTGCCAGCAGCTTGGAAGGGACAGGGATTCCCTTGGGCTACACCTTC
CASSLEGTGIPLGYTF
>-|-|TRBJ1-2|TRBV15
TGTGCCACCAGCAGAGATTCTCAGGGGAACTATGGCTACACCTTC
CATSRDSQGNYGYTF
>-|-|TRBJ1-4|TRBV7-9
TGTGCCAGCAGCTTAGGATCGGGGGCACCTAATGAAAAACTGTTTTTT
CASSLGSGAPNEKLFF
>-|-|TRBJ1-2|TRBV10-3
TGTGCCATCAGTGAGTGGGAGGGCTATGGCTACACCTTC
CAISEWEGYGYTF
>-|-|TRBJ1-2|TRBV4-3
TGCGCCAGCAGCCAGCAGGGGTATGGCTACACCTTC
CASSQQGYGYTF
>-|-|TRBJ1-2|TRBV2
TGTGCCAGCAGTAGCCACAGTAACTATGGCTACACCTTC
CASSSHSNYGYTF
>-|-|TRBJ2-5|TRBV7-9
TGTGCCAGCAGCCCCCCGGGATCTCTATTGGAGACCCAGTACTTC
CASSPPGSLLETQYF
>-|-|TRBJ2-7|TRBV28
TGTGCCAGCAGTTTATGGCAGGGCGAGCAGTACTTC
CASSLWQGEQYF
>-|TRBD2|TRBJ2-3|TRBV2
TGTGCCAGCAGTGAACTAGCGGGAGGGAGCACAGATACGCAGTATTTT
CASSELAGGSTDTQYF
>-|-|TRBJ1-2|TRBV25-1
TGTGCCAGCAGTTTAGGATTAGGTGGCTACACCTTC
CASSLGLGGYTF
>-|-|TRBJ1-6|TRBV10-3
TGTGCCATCAGTTCTAGCTCCTATAATTCACCCCTCCACTTT
CAISSSSYNSPLHF
>-|-|TRBJ1-4|TRBV7-9
TGTGCCAGCAGCTCACAGGGAGTGAATGAAAAACTGTTTTTT
CASSSQGVNEKLFF
>-|TRBD1|TRBJ1-1|TRBV19
TGTGCCAGTAAGGGCTCCCGGGACAGGGGCGAAGCTTTCTTT
CASKGSRDRGEAFF
>-|-|TRBJ1-2|TRBV29-1
TGCAGCGACAGTGACTATGGCTACACCTTC
CSDSDYGYTF
>-|-|TRBJ2-7|TRBV14
TGTGCCAGCAGCTGGGGCACGGGCCCCGGCTACGAGCAGTACTTC
CASSWGTGPGYEQYF